Presented here are 2 T cell receptor beta chains from one specimen sequenced in a study of cytomegalovirus exposure and HLA in healthy donors (dated by TCRdb to the late 2010s). Receptor amplification or capture employed the immunoSEQ multiplex PCR assay. A mixture of 60 forward primers for TCR Vbeta segments and 13 reverse primers for TCR Jbeta segments was used in the multiplex PCR. Imported from immuneACCESS, the table was reduced by TCRdb to in-frame sequences with V and J called. These copies leave out some clones; in studies compared against another copy, an unresolved V gene accounts for under half, and the cause of the remainder is not known. For this sample there are 110,000 or so clones; approximately 80% appear just once. The ten largest account for around 12% of the sample. The sequenced sample consisted of PBMCs. The receptors shown here come from a woman between 35 and 50 years old in good health and CMV-seropositive.

The V and J genes are TRBV9 and TRBJ2-1, with a tentative D call TRBD2 (6 bases). The CDR3 is made up of 14 amino acids. The germline V and J ends were trimmed by 4 bases and 1 base, with 9 bases remaining between them. Germline V gene lookup returns CDR1 SGDLS and CDR2 YYNGEE. The chain's CDR3 is CASSIGGSYNEQFF. The CDR3 nucleotides are TGTGCCAGCAGCATCGGGGGATCCTACAATGAGCAGTTCTTC. Looking up the rest from reference TRBV9 and TRBJ2-1 gives the full variable domain: DSGVTQTPKHLITATGQRVTLRCSPRSGDLSVYWYQQSLDQGLQFLIQYYNGEERAKGNILERFSAQQFPDLHSELNLSSLELGDSALYFCASSIGGSYNEQFFGPGTRLTVL.

This chain links TRBV5-4 with TRBJ2-7; weak D call: TRBD1 (6 bases). V lost 1 base to trimming and J lost 4 bases, with 6 bases between them. There are 12 residues in the CDR3. The V gene's germline CDR1 is SGHNT and CDR2 YYREEE (reference sequence). CDR3 coding DNA: TGTGCCAGCAGCTTGACAGGGTACGAGCAGTACTTC. This gives the protein CASSLTGYEQYF.